This T cell receptor (beta chain) was recorded in a study of vaccination and CD4 T cells after COVID-19. Overall study context: The stimulus for the cells was overlapping spike peptides derived from SARS-CoV-2, HCoV-NL63, HCoV-OC43 and HCoV-229E.

The treatment here: roughly 11-day PBMC culture with coronavirus spike peptide pools or control peptides (ViraFEST assay). Wells contained about 2 million PBMCs each, and these were cultured with 8 to 10 IU/ml IL-2 and about 11 ug/ml peptide pools. An Oncomine TCR Beta short-read assay was used to sequence the DNA from cultured CD4+ T cells. TCRdb ran MiXCR on the PCR reads and lists one entry per CDR3 protein. The sample records 13,000 or so distinct CDR3 sequences, roughly 56% being singletons. Comment on this clonotype: Its antigen is not known.

CDR3 size: 14 residues. V shed 5 bases, J shed 3 bases, and the junction held 8 bases outside the gene matches. Looked up from germline, CDR1 is DFQATT and CDR2 is SNEGSKA (reference sequence). The chain combines TRBV20-1 with TRBJ1-1, with TRBD1 matching 8 bases. The receptor was isolated from a human donor who had recovered from COVID-19. Specimen: CD4+ T cells from blood, cultured in vitro. The CDR3 DNA is TGCAGTGCTCGAACCACAGGGGGGCACACTGAAGCTTTCTTT. This encodes CSARTTGGHTEAFF.